These 21 T cell receptor beta chains came from one sample sequenced in a study of blood T cell repertoires in COVID-19 (TCRdb year 2020). Library generation was performed with the immunoSEQ multiplex PCR assay. TCRdb re-hosts the immuneACCESS table, in-frame sequences only. Its copies lack some clones; in the studies checked, an unresolved V gene accounts for under half of them, and the cause for the rest is not known. For this sample the table gives about 54,000 clones, of which roughly 80% were detected only once. The ten largest clones add up to approximately 5.7% of the sample. Specimen: peripheral blood. These receptors came from a woman in her sixties with acute or convalescent COVID-19.

The chain carries TRBV18 and TRBJ1-4; 10 nucleotides match TRBD1. CDR3 length: 15 amino acids. Germline values: CDR1 KGHSH, CDR2 LQKENI. J gave up 7 bases and V 4 bases, and 6 bases lay outside the gene matches. As DNA, the CDR3 is TGTGCCAGCTCACAAGACAGGGGGCGAGGTGAAAAACTGTTTTTT. It is translated as CASSQDRGRGEKLFF. Full variable domain (missing parts from reference TRBV18 and TRBJ1-4): NAGVMQNPRHLVRRRGQEARLRCSPMKGHSHVYWYRQLPEEGLKFMVYLQKENIIDESGMPKERFSAEFPKEGPSILRIQQVVRGDSAAYFCASSQDRGRGEKLFFGSGTQLSVL.

There are a few counts of this clone. This sequence joins TRBV6-5 and TRBJ1-5; tentative D call: TRBD1 (6 bases). Germline CDR1 and CDR2: MNHEY and SVGAGI. CDR3 length: 13 residues. Trimming pared 5 bases from V and 5 bases from J, leaving 10 bases between. The CDR3 spells CASSTGLYQPQHF. The CDR3, as DNA: TGTGCCAGCAGTACAGGGTTGTATCAGCCCCAGCATTTT.

This chain links TRBV27 with TRBJ2-1, with D tentatively TRBD1 (5 bases). The ends were cut back, 2 bases at V and 0 bases at J, with 11 bases in the middle. The germline V gene has CDR1 MNHEY and CDR2 SMNVEV (reference sequence). This CDR3 comprises 16 residues. CDR3 DNA: TGTGCCAGCAGTTTAAGGCCAGGGTTCTCCTACAATGAGCAGTTCTTC. This encodes CASSLRPGFSYNEQFF.

The chain is built from TRBV19 and TRBJ2-3, with TRBD2 identical over 10 bases. V dropped 7 bases and J dropped 2; count of bases not matched to a gene: 6. Germline V gene lookup returns CDR1 LNHDA and CDR2 SQIVND (reference sequence). This CDR3 has 15 amino acids. The CDR3 reads CASNPSGRLTDTQYF. CDR3 DNA sequence: TGTGCCAGTAATCCTAGCGGGAGACTCACAGATACGCAGTATTTT.

The rearrangement links TRBV19 to TRBJ1-3; the D is unclear. The CDR3 spans 15 residues. Deletions cut 5 bases from V and 2 bases from J, with 13 bases between. Germline-derived CDR1 and CDR2 are LNHDA and SQIVND (reference sequence). The DNA for the CDR3 is TGTGCCAGTAGTCCCCTACGATTACCTGGAAACACCATATATTTT. This sequence encodes CASSPLRLPGNTIYF.

The V call is TRBV24-1, the J call TRBJ1-2, with 11 positions matching TRBD1. The CDR3 consists of 16 residues. The V segment lost 3 bases and the J segment 3 bases; nucleotides outside the gene matches: 5. From germline, CDR1 is KGHDR and CDR2 SFDVKD. CDR3: CATSDIGTGGHYGYTF. The CDR3 nucleotides are TGTGCCACCAGTGATATCGGGACAGGGGGACACTATGGCTACACCTTC.

The CDR3 nucleotides read TGCGCCAGCAGCTTGGAAGCGGGAGGGCGTGACGAGCAGTACTTC. Its protein product is CASSLEAGGRDEQYF. The chain links TRBV5-1 to TRBJ2-7, with 10 bases matching TRBD2. This CDR3 comprises 15 residues. Germline-derived CDR1 and CDR2 are SGHRS and YFSETQ. The V segment lost 0 bases and the J segment 5 bases; nucleotides outside the gene matches: 5.

This chain connects TRBV3-1 (or the pseudogene TRBV3-2) to TRBJ2-3; maybe TRBD2 (5 bases). This CDR3 contains 19 residues. V was trimmed by 2 bases and J by 2 bases, leaving 23 bases between them. Germline CDR1 and CDR2: LGHDT and YNNKEL (reference sequence). The CDR3 nucleotides are TGTGCCAGCAGCCAAAAGCGGTCCTCGGCCGTTTCTTTCACAGATACGCAGTATTTT. It encodes CASSQKRSSAVSFTDTQYF.

V and J are TRBV28 and TRBJ2-7; a weak D match, TRBD1 (6 bases). Trimming removed 3 bases from V and 9 bases from J, with 27 bases in between. The CDR3 covers 17 residues. Germline loops: CDR1 MDHEN, CDR2 SYDVKM. The CDR3 reads CASSLGPTGHTVRGQYF. CDR3 DNA: TGTGCCAGCAGTTTGGGGCCCACGGGACATACCGTGCGTGGGCAGTACTTC.

The chain combines TRBV3-1 (or the pseudogene TRBV3-2) with TRBJ2-2; 9 nucleotides agree with TRBD1. The germline CDR1 and CDR2 sequences are LGHDT and YNNKEL (reference sequence). The V gene end was trimmed by 6 bases and the J gene end by 5 bases; junction bases not matched to a gene: 22. The CDR3 is made up of 20 amino acids. The CDR3 nucleotides are TGTGCCAGCAGGGGGGGCCGGGACAGGGTATTTGAAATCTGGACCGGGGAGCTGTTTTTT. It is translated as CASRGGRDRVFEIWTGELFF.

This chain links TRBV6-5 with TRBJ2-5; 9 nucleotides agree with TRBD2. Germline loops: CDR1 MNHEY, CDR2 SVGAGI. The CDR3 is made up of 14 amino acids. The V segment lost 7 bases and the J segment 5 bases; nucleotides outside the gene matches: 8. CDR3 region: CASKPGLARETQYF. In DNA, the CDR3 is TGTGCCAGCAAACCCGGACTAGCGAGGGAGACCCAGTACTTC.

V is TRBV30 and J is TRBJ2-3; TRBD2 is a possible D gene (5 bases). The CDR3 covers 16 residues. In germline, CDR1 is GTSNPN, CDR2 SVGIG (reference sequence). Trimming took off 2 bases at V and 8 bases at J, with 23 bases between the two ends. The CDR3: CAWSSHGGARLATQYF. The CDR3 nucleotides are TGTGCCTGGAGTTCTCACGGCGGAGCGCGTCTAGCTACGCAGTATTTT.

CDR3 bases: TGCGCCAGCAGCTTGCAGGCACCACAACAAGAGACCCAGTACTTC. Translating it yields CASSLQAPQQETQYF. The genes are TRBV5-1 and TRBJ2-5; D ambiguous. This CDR3 spans 15 amino acids. The V end lost 1 base, the J end lost 2 bases, and 12 bases lay between the germline ends. Germline V gene sequence: CDR1 SGHRS, CDR2 YFSETQ.

V is TRBV29-1 and J is TRBJ2-1; 7 bases fit TRBD2. Germline CDR1 is SQVTM and CDR2 is ANQGSEA. V dropped 5 bases and J dropped 6; count of bases not matched to a gene: 7. This CDR3 spans 13 amino acids. Written as DNA, the CDR3 is TGCAGCGTTATCTGGGAGGGGACCAATGAGCAGTTCTTC. Amino acids: CSVIWEGTNEQFF.

The CDR3 nucleotides read TGTGCCAGCGGATCAGGGGAGCCCACAGATACGCAGTATTTT. It codes for CASGSGEPTDTQYF. V is TRBV6-6 and J is TRBJ2-3, with D perhaps matching TRBD1 (6 bases). This CDR3 has 14 residues. Trimming stripped 8 bases from V and 2 bases from J, with 14 bases between. CDR1 is MNHNY and CDR2 is SVGAGI in the germline V gene (reference sequence).

The chain has TRBV11-2 and TRBJ1-4, with D perhaps matching TRBD1 (5 bases). Per the germline V gene, CDR1 is SGHAT and CDR2 is FQNNGV. This CDR3 is 14 amino acids long. The V gene lost 5 bases and the J gene lost 10 bases, with 17 bases spanning the gap. This CDR3 reads CASSPRDSFGKLFF. CDR3 DNA: TGTGCCAGCAGCCCAAGAGACAGTTTTGGAAAACTGTTTTTT.

This sequence joins TRBV5-6 and TRBJ1-6, with D unclear. Germline V gene sequence: CDR1 SGHDT, CDR2 YYEEEE. V was clipped by 4 bases and J by 10 bases, with 21 bases between them. The CDR3 consists of 16 residues. CDR3 in DNA: TGTGCCAGCAGCGCGTCGGTCTCGGGATATGGATCACCCCTCCACTTT. Translating gives CASSASVSGYGSPLHF.

The table lists this clone with a few counts. The rearrangement uses TRBV7-9 and TRBJ2-7, with a weak D call TRBD1 (6 bases). The CDR3 spans 14 residues. From germline, CDR1 is SEHNR and CDR2 FQNEAQ (reference sequence). V lost 3 bases to trimming and J lost 2 bases, with 11 bases between them. Written as DNA, the CDR3 is TGTGCCAGCAGCTTCGACAGGAGAACCTACGAGCAGTACTTC. It specifies CASSFDRRTYEQYF. The full variable domain, rest sourced from reference TRBV7-9 and TRBJ2-7, is DTGVSQNPRHKITKRGQNVTFRCDPISEHNRLYWYRQTLGQGPEFLTYFQNEAQLEKSRLLSDRFSAERPKGSFSTLEIQRTEQGDSAMYLCASSFDRRTYEQYFGPGTRLTVT.

This sequence joins TRBV5-1 and TRBJ2-3; 8 bases are shared with TRBD2. The V gene end was trimmed by 4 bases and the J gene end by 4 bases; junction bases not matched to a gene: 5. The germline V gene encodes CDR1 SGHRS and CDR2 YFSETQ. The CDR3 has 14 residues. CDR3 bases: TGCGCCAGCAGCCTTAGCGGGACTCCAGATACGCAGTATTTT. Protein sequence: CASSLSGTPDTQYF.

The rearrangement links TRBV5-1 to TRBJ2-7; D perhaps matches TRBD1 (6 bases). V was clipped by 1 base and J by 6 bases, with 14 bases between them. Germline CDR1 and CDR2: SGHRS and YFSETQ. The CDR3 extends over 14 amino acids. CDR3 coding DNA: TGCGCCAGCAGCTTGAGTCAGGGGCGGGTCGAGCAGTACTTC. As protein: CASSLSQGRVEQYF.

The V call is TRBV27, the J call TRBJ2-7, with 8 nucleotides matching TRBD1. This CDR3 comprises 14 residues. Germline lookup yields CDR1 MNHEY and CDR2 SMNVEV (reference sequence). V gave up 0 bases and J gave up 3 bases; unmatched junction bases: 1. The CDR3: CASSLSTGGYEQYF. CDR3 in DNA: TGTGCCAGCAGTTTATCAACAGGGGGCTACGAGCAGTACTTC.